This T cell receptor beta chain came from a study of blood T cell repertoires in COVID-19. Study information: Samples came from the United States, Italy and Spain, spanning acute and convalescent COVID-19. Sources were T cells, B-cell-depleted T cells, or PBMCs; the material itself was cDNA or gDNA.

Original processing notes: Amplification of reference gene primers provided the estimated nucleated cell counts. Repertoires were generated with immunoSEQ multiplex PCR, while TCRdb's copy carries only in-frame clones and drops some. V and J calls and clone size follow that table, whereas D and trimming were derived from the DNA. The sample carries about 310,000 clones, around 87% recorded once. With 0 bases removed from V and 1 base from J, the gap between germline ends came to 7 bases. This CDR3 has 15 amino acids. CDR1 and CDR2 (germline): MGHRA, YSYEKL. The sequence came from a man aged 50 to 60 with active or convalescent COVID-19. The source material was peripheral blood. The chain employs TRBV4-1 and TRBJ1-3; D gene uncertain. The chain's CDR3 is CASSQEKRSGNTIYF. The CDR3 DNA is TGCGCCAGCAGCCAAGAGAAACGGTCTGGAAACACCATATATTTT.